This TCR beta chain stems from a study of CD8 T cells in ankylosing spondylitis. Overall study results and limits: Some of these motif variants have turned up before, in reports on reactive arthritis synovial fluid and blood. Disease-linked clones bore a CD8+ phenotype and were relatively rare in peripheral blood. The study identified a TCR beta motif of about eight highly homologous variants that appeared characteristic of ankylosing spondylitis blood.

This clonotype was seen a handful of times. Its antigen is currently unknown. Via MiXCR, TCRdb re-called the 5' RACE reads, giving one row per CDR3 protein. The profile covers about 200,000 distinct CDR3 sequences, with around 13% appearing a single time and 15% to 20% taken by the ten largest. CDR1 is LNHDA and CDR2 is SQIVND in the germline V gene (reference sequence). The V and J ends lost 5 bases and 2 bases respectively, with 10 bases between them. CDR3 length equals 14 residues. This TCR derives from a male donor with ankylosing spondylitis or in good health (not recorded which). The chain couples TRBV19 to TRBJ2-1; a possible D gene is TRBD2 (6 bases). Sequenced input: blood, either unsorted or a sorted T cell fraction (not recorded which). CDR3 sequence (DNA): TGTGCCAGTAGTCCGGGACTCCCCTACAATGAGCAGTTCTTC. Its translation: CASSPGLPYNEQFF. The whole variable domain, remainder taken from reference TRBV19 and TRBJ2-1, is DGGITQSPKYLFRKEGQNVTLSCEQNLNHDAMYWYRQDPGQGLRLIYYSQIVNDFQKGDIAEGYSVSREKKESFPLTVTSAQKNPTAFYLCASSPGLPYNEQFFGPGTRLTVL.